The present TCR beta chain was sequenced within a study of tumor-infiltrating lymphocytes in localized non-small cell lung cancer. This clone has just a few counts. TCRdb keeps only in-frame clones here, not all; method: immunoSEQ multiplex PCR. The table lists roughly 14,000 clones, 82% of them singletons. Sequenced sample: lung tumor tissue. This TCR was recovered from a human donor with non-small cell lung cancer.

Here the CDR3 DNA reads TGTGCCAGCAGCACCGGGACTAGCCCCTACAATGAGCAGTTCTTC. This encodes CASSTGTSPYNEQFF. The genes are TRBV7-9 and TRBJ2-1, with 9 positions matching TRBD2. The J segment lost 2 bases and the V segment lost 5 bases, leaving 4 bases of the junction unmatched. CDR3 length equals 15 residues. The germline CDR1 and CDR2 sequences are SEHNR and FQNEAQ (reference sequence).